This TCR beta chain emerged from a study of T-cell reconstitution after alpha-beta-depleted transplantation in children listed by TCRdb under 2016. About the investigation overall: Using TCR repertoire profiling, the study followed T-cell immune reconstitution in a quantitative way in children after TCRalphabeta/CD19-depleted allogeneic hematopoietic cell transplantation.

The library came from PCR. Sequenced on an Illumina HiSeq 2500. Molecular barcoding was employed in the preparation of TCR libraries, with unique molecular identifiers being used to normalize TCRbeta repertoire quantification. Starting from the raw public reads, TCRdb applied fastp trimming at Q25, assembled clones with MiXCR and retained in-frame beta chains. Each record represents a unique CDR3 protein, reported with the most common genes and DNA among its rows. For this sample the table gives just under 350,000 distinct CDR3 sequences, of which roughly 17% were detected only once. The ten most abundant clones make up roughly two fifths of the sample. The sample's treatment or condition, from its label and the paper: allogeneic hematopoietic cell transplantation with graft depleted of TCRalphabeta T cells and CD19 B cells. The transplant recipients were children given TCRalphabeta/CD19-depleted allogeneic hematopoietic cell grafts.

The study at large found these results: The apparently early recovery of alphabetaT-cell counts about two months after transplant reportedly depended on only several hundred rapidly expanded clones that came from non-depleted graft cells. Over subsequent months, a decline in hyperexpanded clone frequencies was noted, and after one year, T-cell counts and TCRbeta diversity were mostly ascribed to newly produced T cells. In some patients, the high TCRbeta diversity seen at day 60 was put down to recipient T cells and intrathymic progenitors that had survived conditioning.

This clonotype was picked up a small number of times. It has no known antigen specificity. Base-call qualities are not available, and no considerably larger clone is one nucleotide away. This TCR was recovered from a male patient aged 2-10 years who had a stem cell transplant for acute lymphoblastic leukemia, so the T cells may come from the graft donor. Sequenced material: PBMCs, mostly from graft donor cells, taken 360 days after TCRalphabeta/CD19-depleted stem cell transplant.

CDR3 protein: CASSLDLEAGASSSYNEQFF. The nucleotide sequence reads TGTGCCAGCAGCTTAGATCTGGAAGCGGGAGCAAGTTCCTCATACAATGAGCAGTTCTTC. The rearrangement combines TRBV11-2 with TRBJ2-1, with 8 bases in between that match TRBD2. The CDR3 has 20 amino acids, counting the end cysteine and phenylalanine. Only the CDR3 portion is preserved as DNA: 60 bases, with reading frame beginning at the first base. V has 0 bases trimmed and J has 4 bases trimmed; junction bases matching no gene number 17. From the germline V gene, CDR1 is SGHAT and CDR2 is FQNNGV.